A single sample gave rise to the 2 T cell receptor beta chains below, sequenced in a study of OX40 agonist ivuxolimab in advanced cancers. Repertoires were generated with immunoSEQ multiplex PCR, while TCRdb's copy carries only in-frame clones and drops some. The sample consists of tens of thousands of clones, about 86% of them appearing once. Sequencing used CD4+ or CD8+ T cells sorted from blood, obtained in a trial of the OX40 agonist ivuxolimab. Receptors originate from an adult with an advanced solid tumor such as melanoma, head and neck, liver or kidney cancer.

J is TRBJ2-3 and V is TRBV18, with no clear D. This CDR3 spans 15 amino acids. Germline V gives CDR1 KGHSH, CDR2 LQKENI. The V and J ends lost 3 bases and 0 bases respectively, with 10 bases between them. The CDR3 reads CASSPGLGSTDTQYF. The CDR3, as DNA: TGTGCCAGCTCACCCGGCTTGGGTAGCACAGATACGCAGTATTTT.

This rearrangement joins TRBV7-3 to TRBJ2-3; 11 bases fit TRBD2. In germline, CDR1 is SGHTA, CDR2 FQGTGA. Unmatched junction bases numbered 4, after V lost 3 bases and J lost 5 bases. The CDR3 covers 15 residues. CDR3 protein: CASSFSGGALDTQYF. Here the CDR3 DNA reads TGTGCCAGCAGCTTTAGCGGGGGGGCCTTAGATACGCAGTATTTT.